What follows are 7 T cell receptor beta chains derived from one specimen sequenced in a study of metastatic and nonmetastatic thyroid tumors (dated by TCRdb to 2018 to 2020). None of the patients had been given any treatment before thyroid surgery. Receptor amplification or capture employed PCR. TCRdb records Illumina HiSeq 4000 as the sequencer. TCRdb trimmed the raw reads at Q25, called clones with MiXCR and kept productive beta chains. In all, the sample holds 50,000 or so clones, and approximately 20% of those were seen once. Of the sample, about 4% falls within the top ten clones. Sequences were obtained from blood. The receptors stem from a male donor with papillary thyroid cancer or a benign thyroid nodule (not recorded which). Some clones in this sample may be carry-over from other donors' samples.

J is TRBJ1-3 and V is TRBV5-6, with D tentatively TRBD1 (6 bases). The germline V and J ends were trimmed by 4 bases and 4 bases, with 12 bases remaining between them. Per germline, CDR1 SGHDT and CDR2 YYEEEE. The CDR3 totals 14 residues. Here the CDR3 reads CASSLDRRGNTIYF. CDR3 DNA sequence: TGTGCCAGCAGCCTGGACAGAAGAGGAAACACCATATATTTT.

To note about this clone: The junction and the germline gene differ at one end; a read error may be behind it. The chain uses TRBV20-1 and TRBJ2-5, with D perhaps TRBD2 (5 bases). CDR3 size: 15 residues. CDR1 and CDR2 (germline): DFQATT, SNEGSKA (reference sequence). The CDR3 coding sequence is TGCAGTGCTAGAAGAAGGTCTAGCCTCAAAGAGACCCGGTACTTC. Residues: CSARRRSSLKETRYF.

This rearrangement joins TRBV20-1 to TRBJ1-3, with D perhaps matching TRBD1 (6 bases). Trimming left V 3 bases short and J 3 bases short, with 12 bases between. The V gene's germline CDR1 is DFQATT and CDR2 SNEGSKA (reference sequence). The CDR3 loop spans 14 amino acids. The CDR3 nucleotides are TGCAGTGCTAGGGAAACAGGGAGTGGAAACACCATATATTTT. Translated, it gives CSARETGSGNTIYF.

There are many counts of this clone. The chain uses TRBV24-1 and TRBJ2-2; no firm D call. Looked up from germline, CDR1 is KGHDR and CDR2 is SFDVKD. With 3 bases removed from V and 5 bases from J, the gap between germline ends came to 9 bases. CDR3 length equals 14 residues. The CDR3 DNA is TGTGCCACCAGTGATCGTGGTCCGACCGGGGAGCTGTTTTTT. This gives the protein CATSDRGPTGELFF.

This clone was recorded many times. The CDR3 DNA reads as TGTGCCAGCAGTTTAAGCATGGGACCATTCCTGGGGCAGTACTTC. Amino acids: CASSLSMGPFLGQYF. The chain carries TRBV27 and TRBJ2-7; D may match TRBD1 or TRBD2 (5 bases each). Germline V gene data show CDR1 as MNHEY and CDR2 as SMNVEV (reference sequence). Trimming took 2 bases from V and 9 from J, leaving 20 bases between them. This CDR3 spans 15 amino acids.

This clone was seen ten or more times. This may be a read error, as it is one base from a much larger clone. The chain couples TRBV12-3 or TRBV12-4 to TRBJ1-5; TRBD1 matches at 9 bases. The CDR3 extends over 13 amino acids. CDR3 nucleotide sequence: TGTGTCAGCAGGGGGACAGGGATACAGCCCCAGCATTTT. This translates into CVSRGTGIQPQHF.

The chain recombines TRBV6-2 or TRBV6-3 with TRBJ2-1; a possible D gene is TRBD2 (5 bases). The CDR3 length is 18 residues. Germline V lookup: CDR1 MNHEY, CDR2 SVGEGT. Trimming took 0 bases from V and 5 from J, leaving 20 bases between them. The DNA of the CDR3 is TGTGCCAGCAGTTACTCGCCTATCGGGATGGCCGGCAACAATGAGCAGTTCTTC. As protein: CASSYSPIGMAGNNEQFF.